The 11 T cell receptor beta chains below come from one sample, sequenced in a study of cytomegalovirus exposure and HLA in healthy donors. Vbeta (60) and Jbeta (13) primers were used in the PCR. The repertoire was sequenced with immunoSEQ multiplex PCR; TCRdb's copy has only in-frame clones and lacks some. The data show roughly 250,000 clones, about 80% seen once. The sequenced sample consisted of PBMCs. The source of these receptors is a girl aged 2-10 years in good health and CMV-seronegative.

V usage is TRBV4-2 and J usage is TRBJ2-1, with D possibly being TRBD2 (6 bases). Trimming removed 2 bases at V and 7 bases at J, with 9 bases between. Per the germline V gene, CDR1 is LGHNA and CDR2 is YNFKEQ. The CDR3 sequence is 13 residues long. DNA for the CDR3: TGTGCCAGCAGCCAACGACTAGTTAATGAGCAGTTCTTC. Residues: CASSQRLVNEQFF.

This chain uses TRBV7-9 with TRBJ2-3, with 11 bases identical to TRBD2. The CDR3 sequence is 15 residues long. The germline V gene has CDR1 SEHNR and CDR2 FQNEAQ (reference sequence). V lost 5 bases to trimming and J lost 2 bases; unmatched junction nucleotides: 3. The CDR3 loop reads CASSDSGGDTDTQYF. Written as DNA, the CDR3 is TGTGCCAGCAGCGATAGCGGGGGGGACACAGATACGCAGTATTTT.

This clone was observed once. This chain joins TRBV5-6 and TRBJ2-7; the D gene is possibly TRBD1 (8 bases). The CDR3 length is 16 residues. V lost 4 bases and J 5 bases, leaving 22 bases between the germline ends. Germline-derived CDR1 and CDR2 are SGHDT and YYEEEE. The CDR3 DNA follows: TGTGCCAGCAGCAAAAGACAGGGGAGGGGTAATCACGAGCAGTACTTC. Translating it yields CASSKRQGRGNHEQYF.

The genes are TRBV9 and TRBJ2-7, with 8 bases that match TRBD1. Germline V gene data show CDR1 as SGDLS and CDR2 as YYNGEE. The CDR3 length is 13 residues. Trimming took 5 bases from V and 3 from J; bases not matched to a gene: 4. The CDR3 sequence is CASSATGGYEQYF. CDR3 coding DNA: TGTGCCAGCAGTGCTACAGGGGGCTACGAGCAGTACTTC.

This clone was seen a few times. The genes are TRBV15 and TRBJ1-5; 7 bases align to TRBD1. V gave up 1 base and J gave up 5 bases; unmatched junction bases: 5. The length of the CDR3 is 15 residues. Germline CDR1 and CDR2: LNHNV and YYDKDF (reference sequence). The CDR3 nucleotides read TGTGCCACCAGCAGAGTGCAGGGGGTTCATCAGCCCCAGCATTTT. Amino acid sequence: CATSRVQGVHQPQHF.

V gene TRBV7-9 combines with J gene TRBJ2-7; the D is unclear. Per the germline V gene, CDR1 is SEHNR and CDR2 is FQNEAQ (reference sequence). V was clipped by 4 bases and J by 5 bases, with 12 bases between them. The length of the CDR3 is 13 residues. CDR3 amino acids: CASSSVVVHEQYF. The DNA of the CDR3 is TGTGCCAGCAGCTCGGTAGTAGTCCACGAGCAGTACTTC.

The rearrangement joins TRBV28 to TRBJ2-5; 14 positions match TRBD2. The V segment lost 7 bases and the J segment 5 bases; nucleotides outside the gene matches: 6. This CDR3 region has 15 residues. CDR1 and CDR2 from the germline V gene are MDHEN and SYDVKM. The CDR3 DNA reads TGTGCCAGCACCCCGGGACTAGCGGGGGTTGAGACCCAGTACTTC. Translating it yields CASTPGLAGVETQYF.

This clone was counted between two and nine times. The V gene is TRBV7-9, the J gene TRBJ1-2; 7 bases fit TRBD1. The CDR3 extends over 17 amino acids. Trimming took 2 bases from V and 2 from J; bases not matched to a gene: 11. The germline V gene encodes CDR1 SEHNR and CDR2 FQNEAQ (reference sequence). The DNA of the CDR3 is TGTGCCAGCAGCTTATTCGGGGACAGTAAACGAAACTATGGCTACACCTTC. Protein product: CASSLFGDSKRNYGYTF. Using reference TRBV7-9 and TRBJ1-2 for the parts outside the CDR3, the full variable domain is DTGVSQNPRHKITKRGQNVTFRCDPISEHNRLYWYRQTLGQGPEFLTYFQNEAQLEKSRLLSDRFSAERPKGSFSTLEIQRTEQGDSAMYLCASSLFGDSKRNYGYTFGSGTRLTVV.

The rearrangement links TRBV2 to TRBJ2-5; 9 positions agree with TRBD1. The better agreement between TRBJ2-7 and the DNA end casts doubt on the J call. This CDR3 is built from 16 residues. Germline loops: CDR1 SNHLY, CDR2 FYNNEI. Here the CDR3 DNA reads TGTGCCAGCAGTAACCCCGGGACAGGGACTACCTACGAGCAGTACTTC. It translates to CASSNPGTGTTYEQYF.

V and J are TRBV7-2 and TRBJ2-4; 10 bases are a match to TRBD2. With 0 bases clipped from V and 0 bases from J, the junction kept 5 bases outside the gene matches. CDR3 length: 18 residues. In germline, CDR1 is SGHTA, CDR2 FQGNSA. The CDR3 here is CASSLALAGALAKNIQYF. The CDR3 nucleotides read TGTGCCAGCAGCTTAGCCCTAGCGGGGGCTTTAGCCAAAAACATTCAGTACTTC.

About this clone itself: Within the sample, other DNA sequences also encode this same CDR3. V and J are TRBV7-9 and TRBJ2-7; 11 bases map to TRBD2. The V gene end was trimmed by 3 bases and the J gene end by 3 bases; junction bases not matched to a gene: 4. CDR3 length equals 15 residues. The V gene's germline CDR1 is SEHNR and CDR2 FQNEAQ (reference sequence). The CDR3 here is CASSLLAGGNYEQYF. The DNA for the CDR3 is TGTGCCAGCAGCTTGCTAGCGGGAGGAAACTACGAGCAGTACTTC.